This entry lists 10 T cell receptor beta chains sequenced from one sample in a study of blood T cell repertoires in COVID-19. Using immunoSEQ multiplex PCR, the repertoire was profiled, and TCRdb retains in-frame clones only, with some absent. Here the sample spans just over 250,000 clones, around 86% being singletons. The material sequenced was peripheral blood. These receptors were obtained from a man aged 35 to 55 who had recovered from COVID-19.

This clone has just one count. The chain has TRBV27 and TRBJ2-4, with TRBD1 matching 7 bases. Trimming removed 6 bases from V and 2 bases from J; junction bases left unmatched: 10. The CDR3 sequence is 16 residues long. Germline V gene lookup returns CDR1 MNHEY and CDR2 SMNVEV (reference sequence). CDR3 sequence: CASRPTGRLTKNIQYF. The DNA for the CDR3 is TGTGCCAGCAGGCCGACAGGGCGCCTTACCAAAAACATTCAGTACTTC.

This rearrangement joins TRBV4-3 to TRBJ2-5; D is possibly TRBD2 (6 bases). Trimming took off 3 bases at V and 1 base at J, with 6 bases between the two ends. This CDR3 contains 13 residues. The V gene's germline CDR1 is LGHNA and CDR2 YSLEER. The chain's CDR3 is CASSQGGQETQYF. CDR3 nucleotides: TGCGCCAGCAGCCAGGGGGGCCAAGAGACCCAGTACTTC.

The chain carries TRBV5-6 and TRBJ2-3; 7 nucleotides agree with TRBD2. After removal of 4 bases from V and 9 bases from J, the junction contained 17 bases not matched to a gene. The CDR3 totals 16 residues. Per the germline V gene, CDR1 is SGHDT and CDR2 is YYEEEE. Written as DNA, the CDR3 is TGTGCCAGCAGCCCCCAGGCGCGGGGGACTCGAGGGACGCAGTATTTT. It translates to CASSPQARGTRGTQYF.

This clone was seen only once. The chain employs TRBV5-4 and TRBJ1-1; D unresolved. V shed 4 bases and J shed 6 bases, with 19 bases lying between them. Germline V CDR1 and CDR2: SGHNT, YYREEE (reference sequence). The CDR3 is 15 residues long. CDR3 amino acids: CASSEAPMKFAEAFF. CDR3 sequence (DNA): TGTGCCAGCAGCGAGGCTCCCATGAAGTTCGCTGAAGCTTTCTTT.

This sequence joins TRBV29-1 and TRBJ2-3; D not resolved. V shed 6 bases and J shed 2 bases, with 12 bases lying between them. Per germline, CDR1 SQVTM and CDR2 ANQGSEA. CDR3 length: 13 residues. The CDR3 bases are TGCAGCGTAGCCGGAGTTTACACAGATACGCAGTATTTT. It is translated as CSVAGVYTDTQYF.

V is TRBV27 and J is TRBJ2-2, with D possibly matching TRBD2 (6 bases). The germline CDR1 and CDR2 sequences are MNHEY and SMNVEV (reference sequence). This CDR3 comprises 16 residues. V lost 11 bases and J lost 1, with 20 bases in between. Here the CDR3 reads CASLQRRGLNTGELFF. For the CDR3, the DNA is TGTGCCTCCCTTCAGCGGCGGGGACTGAACACCGGGGAGCTGTTTTTT.

V is TRBV18 and J is TRBJ2-7; a possible D gene is TRBD1 (5 bases). From germline, CDR1 is KGHSH and CDR2 LQKENI. V was clipped by 6 bases and J by 3 bases, with 15 bases between them. The CDR3 has 14 amino acids. In DNA form, the CDR3 reads TGTGCCAGCTCGTACGGAACAGGAGACTACGAGCAGTACTTC. Residues: CASSYGTGDYEQYF.

The chain combines TRBV11-2 with TRBJ2-1, with 9 bases lining up with TRBD2. Germline CDR1 and CDR2: SGHAT and FQNNGV. The CDR3 runs to 14 residues. V gave up 4 bases and J gave up 7 bases; unmatched junction bases: 5. This chain's CDR3 is CASSYSAGGNEQFF. CDR3 nucleotide sequence: TGTGCCAGCAGCTACTCCGCGGGGGGGAATGAGCAGTTCTTC.

This chain links TRBV30 with TRBJ1-5; 8 bases map to TRBD1. This CDR3 contains 13 residues. V dropped 5 bases and J dropped 3; count of bases not matched to a gene: 3. Germline assignment: CDR1 GTSNPN and CDR2 SVGIG (reference sequence). The CDR3, as DNA: TGTGCCTGGGGACAGGGTGCCAATCAGCCCCAGCATTTT. This sequence encodes CAWGQGANQPQHF. The full variable domain, with the rest looked up from reference TRBV30 and TRBJ1-5, is SQTIHQWPATLVQPVGSPLSLECTVEGTSNPNLYWYRQAAGRGLQLLFYSVGIGQISSEVPQNLSASRPQDRQFILSSKKLLLSDSGFYLCAWGQGANQPQHFGDGTRLSIL.

The chain recombines TRBV29-1 with TRBJ2-7; unclear D gene. The V gene's germline CDR1 is SQVTM and CDR2 ANQGSEA. This CDR3 spans 11 amino acids. V gave up 6 bases and J gave up 4 bases, with 10 bases separating them. CDR3 DNA: TGCAGCGTCCTAGACCCGTACGAGCAGTACTTC. Protein: CSVLDPYEQYF.